This T cell receptor beta chain was identified during a study of identical twins. Each cDNA held unique molecular identifiers, and template switching gave it a universal primer site. TCRdb called the 5' RACE reads again in MiXCR, with one record for every CDR3 protein. The sample includes roughly 690,000 distinct CDR3 sequences, 6% to 6.5% seen only once; the top ten take 1.5% to 2%. Healthy Caucasians were all of the donors. Worth noting for this clonotype: One junction end does not reproduce the germline sequence, and a read error may be involved.

CDR3 length: 13 amino acids. The V gene's germline CDR1 is LGHNA and CDR2 YSLEER. The V gene is TRBV4-3, the J gene TRBJ2-5; D not certain. Sequenced sample: naive T cells sorted from blood. This clonotype originated in a man between 18 and 29 years old in good health. Here the CDR3 reads CASSLASEEAQYF. The DNA of the CDR3 is TGCGCCAGCAGCCTCGCCAGCGAAGAGGCCCAGTACTTC.